This T cell receptor beta chain was sequenced during a study of blood T cells in healthy people across ages. This clonotype was recorded many times. Its antigen remains unidentified. The authors ran a second PCR of roughly 7 to 11 cycles using a sample-barcoded 5' primer and a J-beta primer mix. Each CDR3 protein is one row after TCRdb ran MiXCR on the 5' RACE reads. The data hold 730,000 or so distinct CDR3 sequences, with approximately 43% observed a single time. Study conclusions and caveats: Per million T cells, the diversity of TCR beta decreased roughly linearly as age advanced.

Sequencing was performed on blood. This TCR came from a woman in her sixties in good health.

CDR3 sequence (DNA): TGCGCCAGCAGCTCGACAGGAGCCAGCACAGATACGCAGTATTTT. Encoded protein: CASSSTGASTDTQYF. The chain combines TRBV5-1 with TRBJ2-3, with D tentatively TRBD1 (6 bases). V lost 3 bases, J lost 0 bases, and 11 bases lay in between. CDR1 and CDR2 (germline): SGHRS, YFSETQ. This CDR3 is built from 15 residues.